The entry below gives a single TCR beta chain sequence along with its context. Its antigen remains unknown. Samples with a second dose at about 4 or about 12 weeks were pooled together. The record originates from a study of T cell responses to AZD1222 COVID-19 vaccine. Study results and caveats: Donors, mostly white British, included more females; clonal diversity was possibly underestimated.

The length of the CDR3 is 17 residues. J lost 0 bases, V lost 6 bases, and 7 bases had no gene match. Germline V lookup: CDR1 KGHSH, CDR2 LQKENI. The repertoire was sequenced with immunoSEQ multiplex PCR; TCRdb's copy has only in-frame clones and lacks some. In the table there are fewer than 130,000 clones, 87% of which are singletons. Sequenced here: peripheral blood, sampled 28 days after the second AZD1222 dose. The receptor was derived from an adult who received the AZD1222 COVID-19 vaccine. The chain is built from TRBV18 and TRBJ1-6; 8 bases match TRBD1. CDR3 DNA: TGTGCCAGCTCCCAGGGACAGGCGAGCTCCTATAATTCACCCCTCCACTTT. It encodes CASSQGQASSYNSPLHF. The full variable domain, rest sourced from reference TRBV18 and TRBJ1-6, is NAGVMQNPRHLVRRRGQEARLRCSPMKGHSHVYWYRQLPEEGLKFMVYLQKENIIDESGMPKERFSAEFPKEGPSILRIQQVVRGDSAAYFCASSQGQASSYNSPLHFGNGTRLTVT.